The 22 T cell receptor beta chains presented below share a single source sample, sequenced in a study of somatic mutations in cytotoxic T cells in rheumatoid arthritis. Sequencing was performed with immunoSEQ multiplex PCR; in TCRdb, only in-frame clones are kept and a portion is missing. Of under 8,000 clones in the sample, over 75% were seen once. Specimen: CD8+ T cells sorted from blood. The receptors originated from a woman aged 65 to 85 with rheumatoid arthritis.

The table lists this clone with a count of one. The CDR3 DNA is TGTGCCAGCAGCTCCGGGACAGAAGCTTTCTTT. Protein: CASSSGTEAFF. The chain uses TRBV2 and TRBJ1-1; a possible D gene is TRBD1 (6 bases). From germline, CDR1 is SNHLY and CDR2 FYNNEI. This CDR3 spans 11 amino acids. V was shortened by 6 bases and J by 8 bases, with 10 bases between the two germline ends.

The chain has TRBV13 and TRBJ1-1; TRBD1 is a possible D gene (6 bases). Trimming cost V 2 bases and J 1 base, with 14 bases left between them. Germline V gene sequence: CDR1 PRHDT, CDR2 FYEKMQ (reference sequence). The CDR3 is 16 amino acids. The CDR3 DNA reads TGTGCCAGCAGCTTACTGGGGGGGCGCGGGAACACTGAAGCTTTCTTT. This gives the protein CASSLLGGRGNTEAFF.

The CDR3 here is CASSLAVHEQFF. CDR3 nucleotide sequence: TGTGCCAGCAGCTTAGCAGTGCATGAGCAGTTCTTC. The genes are TRBV11-3 and TRBJ2-1, with unresolved D. The V end lost 1 base, the J end lost 8 bases, and 6 bases lay between the germline ends. CDR3 length: 12 residues. CDR1 and CDR2 from the germline V gene are SGHNT and YENEEA.

This chain connects TRBV27 to TRBJ1-4, with D maybe TRBD1 (5 bases). This CDR3 is 18 amino acids long. CDR1 MNHEY and CDR2 SMNVEV come from the germline V gene (reference sequence). The germline V and J ends were trimmed by 5 bases and 0 bases, with 19 bases remaining between them. The CDR3 bases are TGTGCCAGCAGTCCTCTCGGGTGGGGCCCTGCAACTAATGAAAAACTGTTTTTT. Amino acid sequence: CASSPLGWGPATNEKLFF.

The V and J genes are TRBV11-3 and TRBJ1-1, with TRBD1 matching over 12 bases. The CDR3 loop spans 15 amino acids. The V gene end was trimmed by 4 bases and the J gene end by 10 bases; junction bases not matched to a gene: 10. CDR1 and CDR2 (germline): SGHNT, YENEEA. Here the CDR3 DNA reads TGTGCCAGCAGCTCCCACATGGGACAGGGGGCAATAGCTTTCTTT. This codes for CASSSHMGQGAIAFF.

This clone was observed a single time. The chain employs TRBV7-6 and TRBJ2-5; 8 nucleotides match TRBD1. Germline V gene lookup returns CDR1 SGHVS and CDR2 FNYEAQ. V trimming: 4 bases; J trimming: 5 bases; junction bases outside the gene matches: 6. This CDR3 is built from 14 residues. CDR3 loop: CASSSRDRRETQYF. Here the CDR3 DNA reads TGTGCCAGCAGCTCCCGGGACAGGCGGGAGACCCAGTACTTC.

This sequence joins TRBV20-1 and TRBJ1-5, with D hard to call. The CDR3 totals 9 residues. Germline assignment: CDR1 DFQATT and CDR2 SNEGSKA (reference sequence). V was cut by 6 bases and J by 6 bases, with 3 bases left in between. DNA for the CDR3: TGCAGTGCCGGTCAGCCCCAGCATTTT. It translates to CSAGQPQHF.

CDR3 sequence (DNA): TGTGCCAGCAGTCCCTCCCGGGGCGGGAGGGGGGGCCCCTACGAGCAGTACTTC. This encodes CASSPSRGGRGGPYEQYF. The chain couples TRBV25-1 to TRBJ2-7; TRBD2 matches at 9 bases. This CDR3 contains 18 residues. Germline V lookup: CDR1 MGHDK, CDR2 SYGVNS. V shed 5 bases, J shed 2 bases, and the junction held 16 bases outside the gene matches.

For this clone: The CDR3 carries no conserved terminal phenylalanine or tryptophan, so it likely arises from a read error. No DNA is shown, since the ends of the CDR3 on it are uncertain; the CDR3 is the one TCRdb lists. The gene calls are TRBV6-6 and TRBJ1-5; TRBD1, the D gene given by the table, was not confirmed from the DNA. The germline V gene encodes CDR1 MNHNY and CDR2 SVGAGI (reference sequence). The CDR3 is made up of 13 amino acids, end residues included. CDR3: CASTPDRTGIGLI.

CDR3 region: CASSSPLLAGAQSSTDTQYF. The CDR3 nucleotides are TGTGCCAGCAGCTCGCCGTTACTAGCGGGAGCGCAATCTAGCACAGATACGCAGTATTTT. The V and J genes are TRBV13 and TRBJ2-3, with TRBD2 matching 11 bases. J was trimmed by 0 bases and V by 4 bases; bases with no gene match: 15. In germline, CDR1 is PRHDT, CDR2 FYEKMQ (reference sequence). The CDR3 covers 20 residues.

The chain combines TRBV4-1 with TRBJ2-7, with a tentative D call TRBD2 (6 bases). The CDR3 is made up of 13 amino acids. The ends were cut back, 4 bases at V and 4 bases at J, with 11 bases in the middle. Per the germline V gene, CDR1 is MGHRA and CDR2 is YSYEKL. This CDR3 is CASSPPGRYEQYF. The CDR3 DNA is TGCGCCAGCAGCCCCCCGGGGAGGTACGAGCAGTACTTC.

The chain employs TRBV2 and TRBJ2-1; D gene uncertain. CDR1 is SNHLY and CDR2 is FYNNEI in the germline V gene. V dropped 4 bases and J dropped 0 bases, with 19 bases sitting between them. CDR3 length: 18 amino acids. The CDR3 nucleotides read TGTGCCAGCAGTGTTTCGATTGGCGGTTCCTCCTCCTACAATGAGCAGTTCTTC. Translating it yields CASSVSIGGSSSYNEQFF.

The sample holds one count of this clone. The rearrangement joins TRBV7-6 to TRBJ2-7; D is uncertain. The CDR3 consists of 15 residues. V lost 0 bases, J lost 5 bases, and 14 bases lay in between. Germline V gene data show CDR1 as SGHVS and CDR2 as FNYEAQ. CDR3 sequence (DNA): TGTGCCAGCAGCTTAGCGGGCAGCTTGGGCGACGAGCAGTACTTC. Translation gives CASSLAGSLGDEQYF.

The chain recombines TRBV5-1 with TRBJ2-5; D might be TRBD2 (6 bases). Between the trimmed V and J ends, which lost 0 bases and 5 bases, there was a span of 14 bases. This CDR3 comprises 15 residues. Germline CDR1 SGHRS, CDR2 YFSETQ. The CDR3 DNA is TGCGCCAGCAGCTTGGGGCTAGCAGGAGGGGAGACCCAGTACTTC. Protein product: CASSLGLAGGETQYF.

The chain recombines TRBV4-3 with TRBJ2-3; perhaps TRBD1 as D (6 bases). V was clipped by 1 base and J by 0 bases, with 26 bases between them. Germline values: CDR1 LGHNA, CDR2 YSLEER. CDR3 length equals 21 residues. The CDR3 here is CASSQASWLSVGAGSTDTQYF. The DNA for the CDR3 is TGCGCCAGCAGCCAAGCGTCTTGGTTGTCGGTGGGGGCCGGAAGCACAGATACGCAGTATTTT.

This chain connects TRBV27 to TRBJ2-7, with 11 bases that match TRBD1. Germline trimming cut 8 bases from V and 2 bases from J; bases unmatched to any gene: 5. The germline gives CDR1 MNHEY, CDR2 SMNVEV (reference sequence). The CDR3 consists of 14 residues. CDR3 DNA: TGTGCCAGCCGGGGGGGACAGGGGGCCTACGAGCAGTACTTC. Translating it yields CASRGGQGAYEQYF.

CDR3 DNA: TGTGCCAGCAGCGTAGGCGCATCCGGGGAGCTGTTTTTT. Translation gives CASSVGASGELFF. This chain connects TRBV9 to TRBJ2-2; D not certain. The CDR3 contains 13 residues. The germline gives CDR1 SGDLS, CDR2 YYNGEE. V lost 0 bases and J lost 6, with 6 bases in between.

The rearrangement joins TRBV7-9 to TRBJ1-2; 9 bases map to TRBD1. After removal of 5 bases from V and 2 bases from J, the junction contained 0 bases not matched to a gene. This CDR3 region has 13 residues. The germline CDR1 and CDR2 sequences are SEHNR and FQNEAQ (reference sequence). The CDR3 reads CASSGTGNYGYTF. DNA of the CDR3: TGTGCCAGCAGCGGGACAGGGAACTATGGCTACACCTTC.

This clone was counted once. The chain is built from TRBV27 and TRBJ2-1, with a tentative D call TRBD1 (6 bases). Deletions cut 5 bases from V and 4 bases from J, with 12 bases between. The germline CDR1 and CDR2 sequences are MNHEY and SMNVEV (reference sequence). There are 14 residues in the CDR3. This CDR3 reads CASSPTTGYNEQFF. The CDR3 DNA follows: TGTGCCAGCAGTCCCACGACAGGATACAATGAGCAGTTCTTC.

The V call is TRBV7-2, the J call TRBJ1-1; 7 bases are a match to TRBD1. V shed 5 bases, J shed 11 bases, and the junction held 5 bases outside the gene matches. The CDR3 covers 11 residues. Per the germline V gene, CDR1 is SGHTA and CDR2 is FQGNSA. The CDR3 sequence: CASSPAGGAFF. In nucleotides, the CDR3 is TGTGCCAGCAGCCCGGCAGGGGGGGCTTTCTTT. Variable domain in full (rest from reference TRBV7-2 and TRBJ1-1): GAGVSQSPSNKVTEKGKDVELRCDPISGHTALYWYRQSLGQGLEFLIYFQGNSAPDKSGLPSDRFSAERTGGSVSTLTIQRTQQEDSAVYLCASSPAGGAFFGQGTRLTVV.

The chain couples TRBV9 to TRBJ2-7, with D possibly matching TRBD1 (6 bases). Trimming shortened V by 0 bases and J by 7 bases, and 14 bases separated the two germline ends. This CDR3 is built from 14 residues. Per the germline V gene, CDR1 is SGDLS and CDR2 is YYNGEE. The CDR3 nucleotides are TGTGCCAGCAGCGTAGAGTCACAGGGTAGGGAGCAGTACTTC. The encoded protein is CASSVESQGREQYF.

V is TRBV13 and J is TRBJ2-3, with D tentatively TRBD2 (5 bases). This CDR3 has 14 amino acids. The germline V gene has CDR1 PRHDT and CDR2 FYEKMQ (reference sequence). V shed 1 base and J shed 2 bases, with 7 bases lying between them. CDR3 amino acids: CASSLAGNTDTQYF. CDR3 DNA sequence: TGTGCCAGCAGCTTAGCGGGAAACACAGATACGCAGTATTTT.